Sequencing of this TCR beta chain was carried out in a study of post-analysis software for immune sequencing data. Study-wide background: Included courses were relapsing-remitting and secondary progressive multiple sclerosis; progressive-relapsing multiple sclerosis was also included.

Unique molecular identifiers were built into the TCR beta cDNA libraries. TCRdb used MiXCR to reprocess the PCR reads, holding one entry per CDR3 protein. The table includes hundreds of thousands of distinct CDR3 sequences, roughly three fifths detected once. Study-level results: The study found significantly lower normalized Chao1 diversity in multiple sclerosis patients than in controls.

On this clonotype: Its antigen remains unidentified.

This TCR derives from a girl aged 2 to 10 with multiple sclerosis. Sequenced material: blood.

The chain's CDR3 is CASVSGGAPYNEQFF. CDR3 sequence (DNA): TGTGCCAGCGTTAGCGGGGGGGCCCCCTACAATGAGCAGTTCTTC. V usage is TRBV6-1 and J usage is TRBJ2-1; 11 bases agree with TRBD2. V shed 8 bases and J 2 bases; nucleotides not matched to a gene: 5. Germline CDR1 is MNHNS and CDR2 is SASEGT. This CDR3 region has 15 residues.